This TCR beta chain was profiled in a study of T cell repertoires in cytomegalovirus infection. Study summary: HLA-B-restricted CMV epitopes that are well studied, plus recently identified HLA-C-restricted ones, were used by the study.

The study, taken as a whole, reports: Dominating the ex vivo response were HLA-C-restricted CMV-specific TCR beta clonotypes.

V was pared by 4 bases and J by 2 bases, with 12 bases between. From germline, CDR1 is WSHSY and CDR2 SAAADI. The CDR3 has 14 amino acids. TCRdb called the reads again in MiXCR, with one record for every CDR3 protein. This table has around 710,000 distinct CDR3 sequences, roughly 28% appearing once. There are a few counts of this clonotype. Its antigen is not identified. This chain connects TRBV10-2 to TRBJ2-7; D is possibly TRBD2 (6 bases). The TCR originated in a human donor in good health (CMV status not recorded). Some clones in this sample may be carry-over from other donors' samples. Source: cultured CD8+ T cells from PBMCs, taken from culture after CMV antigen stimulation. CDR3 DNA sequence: TGCGCCAGCAGTGGGAGGGGTAAGGCCTACGAGCAGTACTTC. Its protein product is CASSGRGKAYEQYF.